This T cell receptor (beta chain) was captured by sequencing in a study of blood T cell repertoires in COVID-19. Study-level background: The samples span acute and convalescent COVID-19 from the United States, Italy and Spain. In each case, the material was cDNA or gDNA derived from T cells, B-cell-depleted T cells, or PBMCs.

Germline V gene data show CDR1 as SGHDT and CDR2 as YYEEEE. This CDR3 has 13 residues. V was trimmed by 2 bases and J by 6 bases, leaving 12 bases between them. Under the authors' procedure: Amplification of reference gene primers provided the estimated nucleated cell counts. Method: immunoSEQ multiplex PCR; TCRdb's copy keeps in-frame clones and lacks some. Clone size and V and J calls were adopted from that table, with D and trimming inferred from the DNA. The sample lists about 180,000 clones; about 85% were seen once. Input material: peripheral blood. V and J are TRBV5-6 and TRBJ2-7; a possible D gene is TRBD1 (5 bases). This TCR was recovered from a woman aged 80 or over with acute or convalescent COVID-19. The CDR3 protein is CASSFPGHGEQYF. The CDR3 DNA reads TGTGCCAGCAGCTTTCCAGGGCACGGCGAGCAGTACTTC.